The 21 T cell receptor beta chains below come from one sample, sequenced in a study of identical twins. TCRdb passed the 5' RACE reads through MiXCR, listing each CDR3 protein once. This table has over 600,000 distinct CDR3 sequences, 21% appearing once. This sample was also put to use in a study of T cells expressing NK-cell markers.

The sequenced sample was PBMCs. These receptors originate from a woman under 30 in good health.

This clonotype was detected a few times. The rearrangement uses TRBV20-1 and TRBJ2-7; possibly TRBD2 for D (5 bases). Germline lookup yields CDR1 DFQATT and CDR2 SNEGSKA (reference sequence). The CDR3 is 14 residues long. V was cut by 6 bases and J by 2 bases, with 17 bases left in between. The CDR3 reads CSAPLLTGTYEQYF. The CDR3 region has the DNA TGCAGTGCCCCCTTGTTAACGGGGACCTACGAGCAGTACTTC.

This sequence joins TRBV7-9 and TRBJ1-2; D call uncertain. This CDR3 contains 13 residues. CDR1 SEHNR and CDR2 FQNEAQ come from the germline V gene (reference sequence). Trimming pared 2 bases from V and 4 bases from J, leaving 8 bases between. The CDR3: CASSLTPRYGYTF. The CDR3 DNA follows: TGTGCCAGCAGCTTAACGCCCCGCTATGGCTACACCTTC.

With regard to this clonotype: An end of the junction differs from the germline gene, which may be a read error. The gene calls are TRBV12-3 or TRBV12-4 and TRBJ1-2, with D perhaps TRBD1 (5 bases). The CDR3 length is 8 residues. CDR3 protein: CASSRDYF. CDR3 DNA sequence: TGTGCCAGCAGCAGGGATTACTTC.

The chain links TRBV28 to TRBJ1-2; maybe TRBD1 (6 bases). This CDR3 has 15 residues. CDR1 is MDHEN and CDR2 is SYDVKM in the germline V gene. Trimming pared 5 bases from V and 4 bases from J, leaving 17 bases between. The CDR3 sequence is CASSTHRAGTYGYTF. Written as DNA, the CDR3 is TGTGCCAGCAGTACCCACAGGGCAGGTACCTATGGCTACACCTTC.

This clonotype was detected a few times. The chain joins TRBV9 to TRBJ2-3; D gene unclear. In germline, CDR1 is SGDLS, CDR2 YYNGEE. This CDR3 comprises 16 residues. With 0 bases removed from V and 1 base from J, the gap between germline ends came to 12 bases. The DNA for the CDR3 is TGTGCCAGCAGCGTAGCGGGCCTCCTAGGCACAGATACGCAGTATTTT. Protein product: CASSVAGLLGTDTQYF. Supplemented by reference TRBV9 and TRBJ2-3, the full variable domain reads DSGVTQTPKHLITATGQRVTLRCSPRSGDLSVYWYQQSLDQGLQFLIQYYNGEERAKGNILERFSAQQFPDLHSELNLSSLELGDSALYFCASSVAGLLGTDTQYFGPGTRLTVL.

This clonotype was seen more than once but under ten times. This chain uses TRBV20-1 with TRBJ2-1; TRBD2 might be the D (6 bases). CDR3 length: 14 amino acids. V was pared by 8 bases and J by 15 bases, with 29 bases between. CDR1 is DFQATT, CDR2 SNEGSKA, per germline (reference sequence). CDR3 residues: CSTQGPGTSYHPFF. DNA for the CDR3: TGCAGTACGCAAGGGCCAGGAACTAGCTACCATCCGTTCTTC.

V is TRBV20-1 and J is TRBJ2-2; possible D gene TRBD1, 6 bases. In germline, CDR1 is DFQATT, CDR2 SNEGSKA (reference sequence). V was shortened by 7 bases and J by 4 bases, with 19 bases between the two germline ends. The length of the CDR3 is 15 residues. CDR3 nucleotides: TGCAGTGTACTACAGGGCCAGGGGTCCACCGGGGAGCTGTTTTTT. Its protein is CSVLQGQGSTGELFF.

Here the CDR3 reads CASSSRQGHTGELFF. The CDR3 nucleotides read TGTGCCAGCAGCTCCAGACAGGGACACACCGGGGAGCTGTTTTTT. The chain joins TRBV7-2 to TRBJ2-2, with 7 nucleotides matching TRBD1. J gave up 3 bases and V 4 bases, and 5 bases lay outside the gene matches. Germline lookup yields CDR1 SGHTA and CDR2 FQGNSA. CDR3 length: 15 residues.

This rearrangement joins TRBV12-3 or TRBV12-4 to TRBJ1-1; no definite D call. This CDR3 has 14 residues. Trimming removed 6 bases at V and 3 bases at J, with 14 bases between. The DNA of the CDR3 is TGTGCCAGCAGCACCGCAGGCAGATACACTGAAGCTTTCTTT. Translating gives CASSTAGRYTEAFF.

V usage is TRBV20-1 and J usage is TRBJ2-5; 9 bases match TRBD2. The J segment lost 5 bases and the V segment lost 0 bases, leaving 4 bases of the junction unmatched. The CDR3 has 14 amino acids. Germline CDR1 and CDR2: DFQATT and SNEGSKA (reference sequence). CDR3 sequence (DNA): TGCAGTGCTAGAGACAAGACTAGCGGTGAGACCCAGTACTTC. Protein sequence: CSARDKTSGETQYF.

This clonotype came up a few times. This chain connects TRBV12-3 or TRBV12-4 to TRBJ2-2; 12 bases map to TRBD1. V shed 10 bases, J shed 7 bases, and the junction held 7 bases outside the gene matches. The length of the CDR3 is 14 residues. The CDR3 region has the DNA TGTGCCACCCCGGGACAGGGGGCGGTCGGGGAGCTGTTTTTT. It specifies CATPGQGAVGELFF.

This chain joins TRBV5-1 and TRBJ2-4; 11 bases fit TRBD2. The V and J ends lost 0 bases and 3 bases, in that order; junction bases with no gene match: 5. This CDR3 is 17 amino acids long. CDR1 is SGHRS, CDR2 YFSETQ, per germline. The CDR3 here is CASSLAVTSGGKNIQYF. The CDR3, as DNA: TGCGCCAGCAGCTTGGCCGTTACTAGCGGGGGCAAAAACATTCAGTACTTC.

This clonotype was observed a few times. The CDR3 here is CSAREMDRGNTEAFF. For the CDR3, the DNA is TGCAGTGCTAGAGAGATGGACAGGGGGAACACTGAAGCTTTCTTT. This chain connects TRBV20-1 to TRBJ1-1, with 9 bases aligning to TRBD1. V dropped 0 bases and J dropped 1; count of bases not matched to a gene: 3. There are 15 residues in the CDR3. Germline V gene data show CDR1 as DFQATT and CDR2 as SNEGSKA (reference sequence).

The chain is built from TRBV6-2 or TRBV6-3 and TRBJ2-7, with D hard to call. Trimming cost V 1 base and J 2 bases, with 6 bases left between them. The CDR3 is 13 residues long. Germline V gene data show CDR1 as MNHEY and CDR2 as SVGEGT. CDR3 loop: CASSYLAAYEQYF. CDR3 DNA: TGTGCCAGCAGTTACTTGGCGGCCTACGAGCAGTACTTC.

The chain is built from TRBV20-1 and TRBJ1-1; a possible D gene is TRBD1 (6 bases). The CDR3 is 15 amino acids. CDR1 is DFQATT, CDR2 SNEGSKA, per germline (reference sequence). V gave up 1 base and J gave up 1 base, with 13 bases separating them. Here the CDR3 DNA reads TGCAGTGCTAGAGGTTGGGGGCGCAGGAACACTGAAGCTTTCTTT. Translating it yields CSARGWGRRNTEAFF.

A few counts support this clonotype. The CDR3 sequence: CASSAGAGELFF. CDR3 nucleotide sequence: TGTGCCAGCAGTGCCGGTGCCGGGGAGCTGTTTTTT. This chain links TRBV25-1 with TRBJ2-2; D uncertain. The length of the CDR3 is 12 residues. Germline values: CDR1 MGHDK, CDR2 SYGVNS. Trimming cost V 4 bases and J 6 bases, with 6 bases left between them.

Only a few counts were recorded for this clonotype. This chain joins TRBV29-1 and TRBJ2-7, with D perhaps being TRBD1 or TRBD2 (5 bases each). Trimming cost V 6 bases and J 3 bases, with 15 bases left between them. This CDR3 has 13 residues. CDR1 is SQVTM and CDR2 is ANQGSEA in the germline V gene. The CDR3 protein is CSVGFGTGYEQYF. For the CDR3, the DNA is TGCAGCGTGGGTTTCGGGACGGGCTACGAGCAGTACTTC.

The chain employs TRBV9 and TRBJ2-1, with D tentatively TRBD2 (5 bases). Germline V gene data show CDR1 as SGDLS and CDR2 as YYNGEE. The CDR3 loop spans 15 amino acids. V lost 1 base to trimming and J lost 5 bases, with 13 bases between them. DNA for the CDR3: TGTGCCAGCAGCGTATCCCCTACTAGTAACAATGAGCAGTTCTTC. Translation gives CASSVSPTSNNEQFF.

This chain joins TRBV20-1 and TRBJ2-3, with D possibly TRBD2 on 5 matching bases. V lost 6 bases to trimming and J lost 1 base, with 8 bases between them. The CDR3 consists of 12 residues. Germline loops: CDR1 DFQATT, CDR2 SNEGSKA (reference sequence). CDR3 sequence reads: CSARRRTDTQYF. As DNA, the CDR3 is TGCAGTGCGAGGAGGCGCACAGATACGCAGTATTTT.

This CDR3 reads CASSPRTGLAGYTGELFF. CDR3 DNA sequence: TGTGCCAGCAGCCCCCGGACAGGACTAGCGGGTTACACCGGGGAGCTGTTTTTT. V usage is TRBV3-1 and J usage is TRBJ2-2; TRBD2 agrees at 11 bases. Looked up from germline, CDR1 is LGHDT and CDR2 is YNNKEL (reference sequence). The junction had 10 bases not matched to a gene; V was cut back by 4 bases and J by 3 bases. The CDR3 is made up of 18 amino acids.

This chain connects TRBV15 to TRBJ2-3; TRBD2 agrees at 9 bases. CDR1 LNHNV and CDR2 YYDKDF come from the germline V gene (reference sequence). V was clipped by 5 bases and J by 0 bases; unmatched bases: 12. This CDR3 is 18 amino acids long. The CDR3 DNA is TGTGCCACCAGCGATGATTTGGGACTAGCTCTCAGCACAGATACGCAGTATTTT. This gives the protein CATSDDLGLALSTDTQYF.